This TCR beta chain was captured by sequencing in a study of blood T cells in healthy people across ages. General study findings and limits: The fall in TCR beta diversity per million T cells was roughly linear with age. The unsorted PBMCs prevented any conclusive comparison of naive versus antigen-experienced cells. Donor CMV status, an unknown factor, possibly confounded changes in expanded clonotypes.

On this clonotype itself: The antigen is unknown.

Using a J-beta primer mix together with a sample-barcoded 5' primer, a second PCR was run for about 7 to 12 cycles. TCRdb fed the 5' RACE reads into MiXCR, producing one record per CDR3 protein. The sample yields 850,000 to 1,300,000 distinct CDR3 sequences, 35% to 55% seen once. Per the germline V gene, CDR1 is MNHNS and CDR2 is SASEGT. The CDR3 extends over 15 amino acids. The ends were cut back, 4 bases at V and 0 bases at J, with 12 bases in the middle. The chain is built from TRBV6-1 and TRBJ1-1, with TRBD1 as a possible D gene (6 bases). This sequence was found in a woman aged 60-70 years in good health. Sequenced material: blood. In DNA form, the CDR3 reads TGTGCCAGCAGTGCAACAGGGCAAATGAACACTGAAGCTTTCTTT. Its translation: CASSATGQMNTEAFF.